A selection of T cell receptor beta chains follows, all from one sample in a study of response to subunit inactivated influenza vaccine. MiXCR was run by TCRdb on the RT-PCR reads, yielding one entry per CDR3 protein. The table has 500,000 to 550,000 distinct CDR3 sequences, more than 7% seen once. This material consisted of PBMCs from blood, taken roughly 24 months after vaccination. These receptors all come from a man between 50 and 75 years old who received an inactivated influenza vaccine. CDR3s include the opening cysteine and the closing phenylalanine or tryptophan. A D gene is named only where the DNA matches it firmly. Clone size is given for some rows only: seen once, a few or many times, or a class if the clone is expanded.

d_gene	v_gene	abundance	j_gene	CDR3nt	CDR3aa
-	TRBV6-1	-	TRBJ1-5	TGTGCCAGCACTACAGGTTCCGTTAGCAATCAGCCCCAGCATTTT	CASTTGSVSNQPQHF
TRBD2	TRBV20-1	-	TRBJ2-7	TGCAGTGCTAATCCCTTTGGACTAGCGGGAGACGAGCAGTACTTC	CSANPFGLAGDEQYF
-	TRBV29-1	-	TRBJ1-1	TGCAGCGTTGTTTCAGACAGACCATACACTGAAGCTTTCTTT	CSVVSDRPYTEAFF
TRBD2	TRBV20-1	many	TRBJ2-7	TGCAGCAGCGCCGGACTAGCGGGAGGGGATTACGAGCAGTACTTC	CSSAGLAGGDYEQYF
-	TRBV20-1	-	TRBJ2-4	TGCAGTGTACGGGGAGTAAAAAACATTCAGTACTTC	CSVRGVKNIQYF
-	TRBV5-5	-	TRBJ2-5	TGTGCCAGCAGCTTAACCGGGGCCGGCGGAGAGACCCAGTACTTC	CASSLTGAGGETQYF
-	TRBV10-3	-	TRBJ2-7	TGTGCCAGCGACATCCCCTCCTACGAGCAGTACTTC	CASDIPSYEQYF
-	TRBV27	-	TRBJ1-5	TGTGCCAGCCGTCAGGGATGGAATAGCAATCAGCCCCAGCATTTT	CASRQGWNSNQPQHF
-	TRBV5-1	few	TRBJ2-7	TGCGCCAGCATGTCTTTGGGCTCCTACGAGCAGTACTTC	CASMSLGSYEQYF
-	TRBV4-2	many	TRBJ1-1	TGTGCCAGCAGCCAAGAGCCAGGGCAGAACACTGAAGCTTTCTTT	CASSQEPGQNTEAFF
TRBD2	TRBV7-9	few	TRBJ2-5	TGTGCCAGCACCTTGACTAGCGGGAGATTACAAGAGACCCAGTACTTC	CASTLTSGRLQETQYF
-	TRBV15	many	TRBJ2-2	TGTGCCACCAGCAGAGTGCAGGACAACACCGGGGAGCTGTTTTTT	CATSRVQDNTGELFF
-	TRBV29-1	many	TRBJ1-5	TGCAGCGTTGCGACAGCCAATCAGCCCCAGCATTTT	CSVATANQPQHF
-	TRBV6-5	few	TRBJ2-6	TGTGCCAGCAGTTACTTTGGCTCTGGGGCCAACGTCCTGACTTTC	CASSYFGSGANVLTF
TRBD2	TRBV20-1	-	TRBJ2-3	TGCAGTCTCACTAGCGGGAGCAGCACAGATACGCAGTATTTT	CSLTSGSSTDTQYF
TRBD2	TRBV12-3/TRBV12-4	-	TRBJ2-2	TGTGCCAGCAGAAGTGGACTAGGAGTAGGGGAGCTGTTTTTT	CASRSGLGVGELFF
-	TRBV12-3/TRBV12-4	-	TRBJ2-2	TGTGCCAGCAGTTGGTGGGAGACCGGGGAGCTGTTTTTT	CASSWWETGELFF
TRBD2	TRBV6-6	many	TRBJ2-5	TGTGCCAGCACGCAACTAGCGAGTAAGACCCAGTACTTC	CASTQLASKTQYF
TRBD2	TRBV15	-	TRBJ2-1	TGTGCCACCAGTGGACCCTGGGAGGGTGAGCAGTTCTTC	CATSGPWEGEQFF
-	TRBV11-1	many	TRBJ1-1	TGTGCCAGCAGCTTAGCGCCGTCGACTGAAGCTTTCTTT	CASSLAPSTEAFF
-	TRBV7-3	many	TRBJ2-2	TGTGCCAGCAGCCCGAACACCAACACCGGGGAGCTGTTTTTT	CASSPNTNTGELFF
-	TRBV28	few	TRBJ1-5	TGTGCCAGCAGTCTAGACACCCCCGGCAATCAGCCCCAGCATTTT	CASSLDTPGNQPQHF
TRBD2	TRBV20-1	many	TRBJ2-2	TGCAGTGCTAGAGATGCGGCTAGCGGAAACACCGGGGAGCTGTTTTTT	CSARDAASGNTGELFF
TRBD2	TRBV7-8	medium-sized	TRBJ2-1	TGTGCCAGCAGCTTCGAAGCGGGGGGACTCTACAATGAGCAGTTCTTC	CASSFEAGGLYNEQFF
-	TRBV29-1	many	TRBJ1-1	TGCAGCGTCCGCGGGCTCGGGGTCACTGAAGCTTTCTTT	CSVRGLGVTEAFF
-	TRBV20-1	many	TRBJ2-3	TGCAGTGCTAGGGGGCCTCGGGATACGCAGTATTTT	CSARGPRDTQYF
TRBD1	TRBV2	few	TRBJ2-7	TGTGCCAGCAGTGAAACAGGGACAGGGGCCTACGAGCAGTACTTC	CASSETGTGAYEQYF
-	TRBV5-1	many	TRBJ2-7	TGCGCCAGCAGCTCCGGACAGCGTACCTACGAGCAGTACTTC	CASSSGQRTYEQYF
TRBD2	TRBV6-1	-	TRBJ2-1	TGTGCCAGCCGACTAGCGGGGGGGGAGTACAATGAGCAGTTCTTC	CASRLAGGEYNEQFF
-	TRBV14	many	TRBJ2-3	TGTGCCAGCAGCCATCCCATACCCGAGGGTGATACGCAGTATTTT	CASSHPIPEGDTQYF
-	TRBV30	many	TRBJ2-1	TGTGCCTGGAGTGCCCAGGCCTACAATGAGCAGTTCTTC	CAWSAQAYNEQFF
-	TRBV12-3/TRBV12-4	many	TRBJ2-3	TGTGCCAGCAGTTTAGGTATCAGGGCAAGCACAGATACGCAGTATTTT	CASSLGIRASTDTQYF
-	TRBV14	-	TRBJ2-3	TGTGCCAGCAGCCAAGTAGCAGCCATCACAGATACGCAGTATTTT	CASSQVAAITDTQYF
-	TRBV7-2	few	TRBJ1-3	TGTGCCAGCAGCTTAGTGTACAGGGTCTCTGGAAACACCATATATTTT	CASSLVYRVSGNTIYF
-	TRBV7-9	-	TRBJ1-6	TGTGCCAGCAGCTCCGGGATCATAAATTCACCCCTCCACTTT	CASSSGIINSPLHF